This TCR beta chain was profiled in a study of cytomegalovirus exposure and HLA in healthy donors. Study findings and constraints: Analyzed later, most CMV-associated TCR beta chains appeared HLA-restricted. In a later analysis, V- and J-gene trimming of beta chains associated with a DCLRE1C missense variant, replicated independently.

Turning to this clone: Its antigen is unidentified.

The PCR employed 60 Vbeta primers together with 13 Jbeta primers. Profiling relied on immunoSEQ multiplex PCR, and the TCRdb table lists in-frame clones only, not all of them. This table holds fewer than 100,000 clones, approximately 80% found once. The CDR3 spans 13 residues. CDR1 is SQVTM and CDR2 is ANQGSEA in the germline V gene. V shed 7 bases and J shed 0 bases, with 12 bases lying between them. The genes are TRBV29-1 and TRBJ2-5; a possible D gene is TRBD1 (6 bases). Material for sequencing was PBMCs. This TCR derives from a woman in her forties in good health and CMV-seropositive. The DNA for the CDR3 is TGCAGCGACGAGACAGGATACCAAGAGACCCAGTACTTC. Protein product: CSDETGYQETQYF.